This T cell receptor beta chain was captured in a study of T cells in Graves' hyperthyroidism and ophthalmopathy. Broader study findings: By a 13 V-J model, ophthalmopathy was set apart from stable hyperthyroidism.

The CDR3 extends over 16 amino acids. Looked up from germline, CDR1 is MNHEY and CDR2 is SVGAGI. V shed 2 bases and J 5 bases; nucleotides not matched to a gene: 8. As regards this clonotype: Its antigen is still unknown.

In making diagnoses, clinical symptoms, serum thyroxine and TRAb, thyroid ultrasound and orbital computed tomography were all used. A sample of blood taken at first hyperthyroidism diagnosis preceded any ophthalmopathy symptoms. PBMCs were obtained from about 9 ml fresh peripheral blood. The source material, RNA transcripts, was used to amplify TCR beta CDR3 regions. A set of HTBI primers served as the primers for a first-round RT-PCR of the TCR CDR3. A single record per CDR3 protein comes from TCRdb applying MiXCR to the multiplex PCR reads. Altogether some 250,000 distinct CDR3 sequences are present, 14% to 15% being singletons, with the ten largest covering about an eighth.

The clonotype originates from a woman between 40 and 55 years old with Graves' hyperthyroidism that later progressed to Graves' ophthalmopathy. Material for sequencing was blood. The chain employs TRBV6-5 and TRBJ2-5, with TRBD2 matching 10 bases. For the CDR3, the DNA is TGTGCCAGCAGTTACGGGACTAGCGTTTTCCGGGAGACCCAGTACTTC. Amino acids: CASSYGTSVFRETQYF.